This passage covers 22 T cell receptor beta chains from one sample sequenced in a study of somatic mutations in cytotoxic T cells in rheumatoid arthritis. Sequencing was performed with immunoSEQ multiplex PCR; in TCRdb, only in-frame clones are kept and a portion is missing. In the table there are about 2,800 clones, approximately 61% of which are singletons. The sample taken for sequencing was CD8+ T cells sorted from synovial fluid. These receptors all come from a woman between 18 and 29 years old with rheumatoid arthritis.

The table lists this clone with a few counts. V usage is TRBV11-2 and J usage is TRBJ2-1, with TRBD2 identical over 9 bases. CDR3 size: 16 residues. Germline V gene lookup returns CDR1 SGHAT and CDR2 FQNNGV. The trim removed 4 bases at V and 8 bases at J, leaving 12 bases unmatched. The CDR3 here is CASSWTSDHSVHEQFF. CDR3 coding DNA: TGTGCCAGCAGCTGGACTAGCGATCACTCGGTGCATGAGCAGTTCTTC. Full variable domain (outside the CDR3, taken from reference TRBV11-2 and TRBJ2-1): EAGVAQSPRYKIIEKRQSVAFWCNPISGHATLYWYQQILGQGPKLLIQFQNNGVVDDSQLPKDRFSAERLKGVDSTLKIQPAKLEDSAVYLCASSWTSDHSVHEQFFGPGTRLTVL.

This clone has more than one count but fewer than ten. The CDR3 DNA follows: TGTGCCAGCAGTTCGCCGGGGTACACTGAAGCTTTCTTT. This sequence encodes CASSSPGYTEAFF. The chain has TRBV27 and TRBJ1-1; D remains ambiguous. V was shortened by 4 bases and J by 3 bases, with 9 bases between the two germline ends. CDR3 length: 13 residues. Germline V CDR1 and CDR2: MNHEY, SMNVEV (reference sequence).

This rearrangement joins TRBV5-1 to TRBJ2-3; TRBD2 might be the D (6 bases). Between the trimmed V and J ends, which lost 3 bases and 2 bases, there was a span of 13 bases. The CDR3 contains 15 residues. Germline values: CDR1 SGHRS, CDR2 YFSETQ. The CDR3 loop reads CASSWGVADTDTQYF. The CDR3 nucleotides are TGCGCCAGCAGCTGGGGGGTAGCGGACACAGATACGCAGTATTTT.

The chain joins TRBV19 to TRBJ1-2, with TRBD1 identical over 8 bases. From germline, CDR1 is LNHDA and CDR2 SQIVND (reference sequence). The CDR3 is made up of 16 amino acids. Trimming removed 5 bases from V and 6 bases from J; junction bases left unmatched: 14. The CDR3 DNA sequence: TGTGCCAGTAGTCCAAGGGGACAGGCTACTCTTGATGGCTACACCTTC. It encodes CASSPRGQATLDGYTF.

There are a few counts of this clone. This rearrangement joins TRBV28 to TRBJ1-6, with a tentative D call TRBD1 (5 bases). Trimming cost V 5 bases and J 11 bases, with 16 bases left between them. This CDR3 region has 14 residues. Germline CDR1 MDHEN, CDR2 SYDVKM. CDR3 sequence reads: CASSPQQESAPLHF. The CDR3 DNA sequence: TGTGCCAGCAGTCCTCAACAGGAGTCGGCACCCCTCCACTTT.

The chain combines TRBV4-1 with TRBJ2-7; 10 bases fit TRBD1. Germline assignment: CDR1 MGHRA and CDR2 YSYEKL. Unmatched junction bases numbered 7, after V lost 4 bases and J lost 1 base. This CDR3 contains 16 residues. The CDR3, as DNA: TGCGCCAGCAGCCTCCAGGGGACAGGGGTTTCCTACGAGCAGTACTTC. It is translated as CASSLQGTGVSYEQYF.

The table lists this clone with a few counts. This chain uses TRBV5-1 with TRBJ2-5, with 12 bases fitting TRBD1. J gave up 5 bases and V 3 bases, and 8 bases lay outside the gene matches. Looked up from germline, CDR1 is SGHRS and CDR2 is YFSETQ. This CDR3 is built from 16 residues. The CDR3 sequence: CASSSGTGGTLETQYF. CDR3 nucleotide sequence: TGCGCCAGCAGCTCCGGGACAGGGGGCACGTTGGAGACCCAGTACTTC.

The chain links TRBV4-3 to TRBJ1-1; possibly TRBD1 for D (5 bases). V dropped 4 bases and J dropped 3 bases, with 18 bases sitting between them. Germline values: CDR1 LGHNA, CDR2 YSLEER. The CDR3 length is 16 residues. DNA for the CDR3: TGCGCCAGCAGCCGCGGACGGGGGGGACTCTACACTGAAGCTTTCTTT. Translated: CASSRGRGGLYTEAFF.

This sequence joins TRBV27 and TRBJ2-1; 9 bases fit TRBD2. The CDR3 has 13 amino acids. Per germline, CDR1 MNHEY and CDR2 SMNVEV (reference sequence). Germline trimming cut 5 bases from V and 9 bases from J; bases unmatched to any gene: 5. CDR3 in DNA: TGTGCCAGCAGTAGCGGGGGGAGGACTGAGCAGTTCTTC. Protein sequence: CASSSGGRTEQFF.

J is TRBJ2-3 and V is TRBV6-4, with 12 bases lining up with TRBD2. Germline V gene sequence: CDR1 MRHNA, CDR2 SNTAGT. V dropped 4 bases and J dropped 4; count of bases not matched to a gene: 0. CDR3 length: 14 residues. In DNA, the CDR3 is TGTGCCAGCAGTGGACTAGCGGGGGCAGATACGCAGTATTTT. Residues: CASSGLAGADTQYF.

CDR3 nucleotide sequence: TGCGCCAGCAGCCAGGCGTCACCGGGACTAGCGGACTACGAGCAGTACTTC. Encoded protein: CASSQASPGLADYEQYF. The chain carries TRBV4-1 and TRBJ2-7, with TRBD2 matching 11 bases. Germline CDR1 and CDR2: MGHRA and YSYEKL. The CDR3 covers 17 residues. V lost 3 bases, J lost 3 bases, and 10 bases stayed unmatched.

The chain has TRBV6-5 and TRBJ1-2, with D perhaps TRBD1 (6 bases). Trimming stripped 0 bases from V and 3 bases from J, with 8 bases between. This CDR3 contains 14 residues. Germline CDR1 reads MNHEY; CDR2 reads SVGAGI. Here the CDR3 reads CASSYSPGDYGYTF. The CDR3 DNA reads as TGTGCCAGCAGTTACTCGCCAGGGGACTATGGCTACACCTTC.

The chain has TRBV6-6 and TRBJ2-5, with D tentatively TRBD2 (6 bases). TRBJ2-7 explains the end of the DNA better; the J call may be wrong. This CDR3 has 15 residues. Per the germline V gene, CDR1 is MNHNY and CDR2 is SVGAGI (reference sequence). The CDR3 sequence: CASSSPPEGRYEQYF. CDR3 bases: TGTGCCAGCAGTTCCCCCCCGGAGGGGCGGTACGAGCAGTACTTC.

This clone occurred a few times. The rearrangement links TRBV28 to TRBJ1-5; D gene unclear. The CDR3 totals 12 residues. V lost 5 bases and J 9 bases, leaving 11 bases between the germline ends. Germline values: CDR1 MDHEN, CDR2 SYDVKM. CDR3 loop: CASSPQRGPQHF. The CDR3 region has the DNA TGTGCCAGCAGTCCTCAACGGGGGCCCCAGCATTTT.

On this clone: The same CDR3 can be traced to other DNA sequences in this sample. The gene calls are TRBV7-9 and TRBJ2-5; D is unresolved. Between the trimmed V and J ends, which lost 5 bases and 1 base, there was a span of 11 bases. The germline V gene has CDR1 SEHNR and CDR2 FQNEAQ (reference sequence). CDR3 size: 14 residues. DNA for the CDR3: TGTGCCAGCAGCCCACCTCTAAGCCAAGAGACCCAGTACTTC. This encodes CASSPPLSQETQYF.

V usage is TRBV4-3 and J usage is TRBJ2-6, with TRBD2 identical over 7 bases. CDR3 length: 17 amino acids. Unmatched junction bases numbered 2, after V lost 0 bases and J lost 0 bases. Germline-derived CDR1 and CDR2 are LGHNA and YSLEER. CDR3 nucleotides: TGCGCCAGCAGCCAAGATTGGGGGGGCTCTGGGGCCAACGTCCTGACTTTC. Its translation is CASSQDWGGSGANVLTF.

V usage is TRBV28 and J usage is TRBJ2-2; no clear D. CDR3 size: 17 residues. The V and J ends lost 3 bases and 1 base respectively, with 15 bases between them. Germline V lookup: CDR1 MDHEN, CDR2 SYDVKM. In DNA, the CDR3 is TGTGCCAGCAGTTTCCCCGTGGGCCAGCTGAACACCGGGGAGCTGTTTTTT. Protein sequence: CASSFPVGQLNTGELFF.

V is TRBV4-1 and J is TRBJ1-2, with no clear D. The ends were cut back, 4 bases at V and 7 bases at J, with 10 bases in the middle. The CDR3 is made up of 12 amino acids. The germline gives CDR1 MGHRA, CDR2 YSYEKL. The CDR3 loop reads CASSRRRGGYTF. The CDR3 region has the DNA TGCGCCAGCAGCCGTCGGCGAGGTGGCTACACCTTC.

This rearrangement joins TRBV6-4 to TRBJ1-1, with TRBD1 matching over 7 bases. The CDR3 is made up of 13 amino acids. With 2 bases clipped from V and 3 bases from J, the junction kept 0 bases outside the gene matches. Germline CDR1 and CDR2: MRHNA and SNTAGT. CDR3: CASSDRGHTEAFF. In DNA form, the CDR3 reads TGTGCCAGCAGTGACAGGGGGCACACTGAAGCTTTCTTT.

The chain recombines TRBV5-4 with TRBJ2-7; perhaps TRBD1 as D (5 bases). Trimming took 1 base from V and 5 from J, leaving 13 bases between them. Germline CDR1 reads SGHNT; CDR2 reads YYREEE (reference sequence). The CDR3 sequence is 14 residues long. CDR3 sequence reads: CASSLSGLSHEQYF. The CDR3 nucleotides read TGTGCCAGCAGCTTGTCAGGGTTATCCCACGAGCAGTACTTC.

The CDR3 nucleotides read TGTGCCTACGACGGGACAGGGGTTGGTGAAGCTTTCTTT. The encoded protein is CAYDGTGVGEAFF. This rearrangement joins TRBV30 to TRBJ1-1, with 10 bases that match TRBD1. The trim removed 7 bases at V and 7 bases at J, leaving 9 bases unmatched. This CDR3 contains 13 residues. From germline, CDR1 is GTSNPN and CDR2 SVGIG (reference sequence).

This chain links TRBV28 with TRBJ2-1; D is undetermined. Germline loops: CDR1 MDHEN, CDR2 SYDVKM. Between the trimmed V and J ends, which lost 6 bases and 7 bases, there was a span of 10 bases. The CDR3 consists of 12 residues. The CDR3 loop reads CASRFGWNEQFF. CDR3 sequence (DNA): TGTGCCAGCAGATTCGGGTGGAATGAGCAGTTCTTC.